The TCR beta chain described here comes from a study of graft-versus-host responses after intestinal transplantation. The overall study: The whole recipient group had anti-thymocyte globulin induction followed by tacrolimus and steroids for approximately three years.

Study-wide results and caveats: Among recipient marrow samples, GvH clones were found; some appeared first in ileum or blood.

Method: immunoSEQ multiplex PCR; TCRdb's copy keeps in-frame clones and lacks some. The table shows tens of thousands of clones, with about 90% occurring only once. CDR3 length equals 15 residues. Germline assignment: CDR1 SGHTA and CDR2 FQGTGA. V was trimmed by 5 bases and J by 4 bases, leaving 12 bases between them. As concerns this clone: Its antigen remains unknown.

The origin of this receptor is a human donor who was the organ donor for an intestinal transplant. The specimen comprised unstimulated CD8+ T cells sorted from spleen or lymph node cells, sampled before transplant. This chain joins TRBV7-3 and TRBJ2-6; possibly TRBD1 for D (6 bases). The CDR3 sequence: CASSPTGSGANVLTF. The DNA of the CDR3 is TGTGCCAGCAGCCCAACAGGGTCCGGGGCCAACGTCCTGACTTTC.